Listed below are T cell receptor beta chains from one sample, sequenced in a study of human T cells and chemical hapten exposure. Via MiXCR, TCRdb re-called the RACE reads, giving one row per CDR3 protein. The sample lists 60,000 to 65,000 distinct CDR3 sequences, 11% occurring once. This sample comprised whole blood, obtained in connection with sensitization to the hapten diphenylcyclopropenone (DPC). Source of these receptors: a woman in her thirties with alopecia areata. Some clones in this sample may be carry-over from other donors' samples. The CDR3 runs from the conserved cysteine through the conserved F or W. A row's size may be missing; if present it is once, few, many or a size class.

v_gene: TRBV7-2; j_gene: TRBJ1-4; abundance: many; len: 14; CDR3aa: CASSQDRGREKLFF
v_gene: TRBV19; j_gene: TRBJ1-2; abundance: few; len: 14; CDR3aa: CASSRQGAFYGYTF
v_gene: TRBV4-3; j_gene: TRBJ2-7; abundance: many; len: 17; CDR3aa: CASSQDLDRGTSYEQYF
v_gene: TRBV12-5; j_gene: TRBJ2-5; abundance: many; len: 14; CDR3aa: CASGLTGARGNQYF
v_gene: TRBV27; j_gene: TRBJ2-1; abundance: many; len: 15; CDR3aa: CASSSRDALSNEQFF
v_gene: TRBV11-3; j_gene: TRBJ2-3; abundance: few; len: 20; CDR3aa: CASSSPLGGRADTSTDTQYF
v_gene: TRBV29-1; j_gene: TRBJ1-2; abundance: many; len: 14; CDR3aa: CSVPEWSGDYGYTF
v_gene: TRBV15; j_gene: TRBJ1-5; abundance: .; len: 9; CDR3aa: CARDQPQHF
v_gene: TRBV11-2; j_gene: TRBJ1-2; abundance: .; len: 13; CDR3aa: CASSLQGFYGYTF
v_gene: TRBV7-9; j_gene: TRBJ2-6; abundance: many; len: 15; CDR3aa: CASSLMGSGANVLTF
v_gene: TRBV13; j_gene: TRBJ2-4; abundance: many; len: 16; CDR3aa: CASSSKAWGRKNIQYF
v_gene: TRBV30; j_gene: TRBJ1-5; abundance: few; len: 14; CDR3aa: CAWRGQGAFQPQHF
v_gene: TRBV2; j_gene: TRBJ1-6; abundance: .; len: 14; CDR3aa: CASRDRELRSPLHF
v_gene: TRBV5-4; j_gene: TRBJ1-6; abundance: .; len: 16; CDR3aa: CASSLAAGTISWALHF
v_gene: TRBV20-1; j_gene: TRBJ2-7; abundance: many; len: 13; CDR3aa: CSAGGQGIYEQYF
v_gene: TRBV19; j_gene: TRBJ2-1; abundance: .; len: 15; CDR3aa: CASSTTGGAYNEQFF
v_gene: TRBV2; j_gene: TRBJ2-4; abundance: .; len: 14; CDR3aa: CTSSTGGAGNIQYF
v_gene: TRBV9; j_gene: TRBJ2-7; abundance: few; len: 15; CDR3aa: CASSVAGDGAYEQYF
v_gene: TRBV7-9; j_gene: TRBJ2-7; abundance: .; len: 15; CDR3aa: CASSLTPGPKDEQYF
v_gene: TRBV20-1; j_gene: TRBJ2-4; abundance: .; len: 13; CDR3aa: CSASSSAKNIQYF